This T cell receptor (beta chain) was profiled in a study of blood T cell repertoires in COVID-19. The data were produced by immunoSEQ multiplex PCR, yet TCRdb's version contains in-frame clones alone and is incomplete. The table has 240,000 or so clones, over 65% seen once. The CDR3 consists of 16 residues. Germline V lookup: CDR1 SNHLY, CDR2 FYNNEI. Unmatched junction bases numbered 19, after V lost 9 bases and J lost 11 bases. The sample was peripheral blood. J is TRBJ2-1 and V is TRBV2, with 10 bases lining up with TRBD2. The receptor comes from a woman older than 75 with acute or convalescent COVID-19. The CDR3 bases are TGTGCCAGTAGGGCCTCGGCGGGGCTAGCGGGGGTCCAGCAGTTCTTC. Its protein is CASRASAGLAGVQQFF.